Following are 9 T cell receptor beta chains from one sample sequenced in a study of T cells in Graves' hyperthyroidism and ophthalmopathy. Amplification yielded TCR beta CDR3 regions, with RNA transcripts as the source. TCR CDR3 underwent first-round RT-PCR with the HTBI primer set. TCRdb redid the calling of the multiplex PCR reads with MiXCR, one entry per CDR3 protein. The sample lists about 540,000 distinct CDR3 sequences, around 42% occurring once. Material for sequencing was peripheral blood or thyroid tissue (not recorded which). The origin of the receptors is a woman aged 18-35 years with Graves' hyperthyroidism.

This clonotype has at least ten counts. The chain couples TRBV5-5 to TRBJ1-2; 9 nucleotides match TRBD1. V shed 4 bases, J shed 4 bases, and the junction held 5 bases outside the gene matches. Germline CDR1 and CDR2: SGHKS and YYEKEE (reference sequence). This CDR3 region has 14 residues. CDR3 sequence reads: CASSPMTGGYGYTF. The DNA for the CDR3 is TGTGCCAGCAGCCCCATGACAGGGGGCTATGGCTACACCTTC.

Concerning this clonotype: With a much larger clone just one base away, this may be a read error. The CDR3 spells CASSRDRRQKTQYF. CDR3 nucleotides: TGTGCCAGCAGTAGGGACAGGCGACAAAAGACCCAGTACTTC. The rearrangement uses TRBV2 and TRBJ2-5, with 8 bases lining up with TRBD1. Germline trimming cut 5 bases from V and 6 bases from J; bases unmatched to any gene: 8. Per germline, CDR1 SNHLY and CDR2 FYNNEI. This CDR3 has 14 amino acids.

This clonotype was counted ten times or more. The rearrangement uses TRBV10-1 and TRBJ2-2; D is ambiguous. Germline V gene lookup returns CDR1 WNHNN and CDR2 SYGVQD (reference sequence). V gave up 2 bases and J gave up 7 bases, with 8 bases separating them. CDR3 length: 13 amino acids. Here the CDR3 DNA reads TGCGCCAGCAGTGAGGTTGTGGGCGGGGAGCTGTTTTTT. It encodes CASSEVVGGELFF.

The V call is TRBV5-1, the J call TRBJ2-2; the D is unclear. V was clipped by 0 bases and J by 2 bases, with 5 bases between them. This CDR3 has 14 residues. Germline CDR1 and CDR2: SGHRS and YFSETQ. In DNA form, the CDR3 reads TGCGCCAGCAGCTTGGGAACAAACACCGGGGAGCTGTTTTTT. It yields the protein CASSLGTNTGELFF.

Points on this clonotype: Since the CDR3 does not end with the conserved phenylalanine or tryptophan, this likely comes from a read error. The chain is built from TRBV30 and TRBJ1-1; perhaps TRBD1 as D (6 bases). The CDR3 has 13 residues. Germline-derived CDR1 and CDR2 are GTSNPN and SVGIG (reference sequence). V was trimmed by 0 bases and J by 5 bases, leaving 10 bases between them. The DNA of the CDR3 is TGTGCCTGGAGTGTTCGGGGGCGAACTGAAGCTTTCTCT. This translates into CAWSVRGRTEAFS.

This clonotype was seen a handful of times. The CDR3 nucleotides read TGTGCCGGGCAACAGGGCAATCAGCCCCAGTACTTC. It yields the protein CAGQQGNQPQYF. The V call is TRBV7-9, the J call TRBJ2-5, with D tentatively TRBD1 (6 bases). Germline-derived CDR1 and CDR2 are SEHNR and FQNEAQ (reference sequence). V gave up 11 bases and J gave up 9 bases, with 19 bases separating them. The CDR3 contains 12 residues.

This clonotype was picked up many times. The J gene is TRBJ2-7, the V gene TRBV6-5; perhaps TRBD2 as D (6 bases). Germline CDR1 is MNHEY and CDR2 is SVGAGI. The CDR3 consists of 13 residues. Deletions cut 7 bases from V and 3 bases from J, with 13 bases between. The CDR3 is CASKSGRNYEQYF. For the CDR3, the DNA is TGTGCCAGCAAGAGTGGGAGGAACTACGAGCAGTACTTC.

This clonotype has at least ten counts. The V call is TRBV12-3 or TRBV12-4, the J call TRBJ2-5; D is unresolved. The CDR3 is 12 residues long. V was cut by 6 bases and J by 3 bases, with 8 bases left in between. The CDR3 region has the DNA TGTGCCAGCAGCTTGCCTAAAGAGACCCAGTACTTC. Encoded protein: CASSLPKETQYF.

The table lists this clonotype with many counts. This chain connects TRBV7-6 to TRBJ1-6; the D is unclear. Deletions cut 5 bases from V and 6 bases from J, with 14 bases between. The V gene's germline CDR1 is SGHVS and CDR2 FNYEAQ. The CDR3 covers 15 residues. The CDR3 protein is CASSRQAMANSPLHF. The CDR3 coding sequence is TGTGCCAGCAGCCGGCAGGCTATGGCTAATTCACCCCTCCACTTT.